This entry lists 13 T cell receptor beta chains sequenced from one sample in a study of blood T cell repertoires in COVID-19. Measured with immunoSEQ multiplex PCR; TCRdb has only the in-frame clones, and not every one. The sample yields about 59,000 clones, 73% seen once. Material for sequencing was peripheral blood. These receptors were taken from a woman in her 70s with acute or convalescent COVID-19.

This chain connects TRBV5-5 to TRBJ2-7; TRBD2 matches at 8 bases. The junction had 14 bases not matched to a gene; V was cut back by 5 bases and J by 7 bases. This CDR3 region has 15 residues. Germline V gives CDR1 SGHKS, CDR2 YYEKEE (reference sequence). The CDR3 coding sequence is TGTGCCAGCAGACCGGGGGGGACACTTGTACTAGAGCAGTACTTC. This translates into CASRPGGTLVLEQYF.

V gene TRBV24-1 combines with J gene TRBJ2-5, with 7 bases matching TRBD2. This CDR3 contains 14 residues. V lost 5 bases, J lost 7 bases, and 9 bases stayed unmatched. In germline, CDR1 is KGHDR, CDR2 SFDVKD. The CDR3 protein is CATSGPGGGGTQYF. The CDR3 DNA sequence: TGTGCCACCAGTGGACCGGGGGGTGGGGGGACCCAGTACTTC.

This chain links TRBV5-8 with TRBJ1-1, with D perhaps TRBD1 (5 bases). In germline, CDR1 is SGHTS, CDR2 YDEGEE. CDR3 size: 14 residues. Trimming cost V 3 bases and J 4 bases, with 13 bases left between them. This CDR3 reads CASSSKGRATEAFF. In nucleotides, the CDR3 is TGTGCCAGCAGCTCTAAGGGGCGCGCCACTGAAGCTTTCTTT.

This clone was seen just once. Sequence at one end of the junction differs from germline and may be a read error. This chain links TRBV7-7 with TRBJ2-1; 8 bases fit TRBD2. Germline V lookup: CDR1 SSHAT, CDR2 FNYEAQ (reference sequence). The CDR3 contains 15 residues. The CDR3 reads CASSLGGGTYNEQFF. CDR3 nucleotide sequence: TGTGCTAGCAGCTTAGGCGGGGGGACCTACAATGAGCAGTTCTTC.

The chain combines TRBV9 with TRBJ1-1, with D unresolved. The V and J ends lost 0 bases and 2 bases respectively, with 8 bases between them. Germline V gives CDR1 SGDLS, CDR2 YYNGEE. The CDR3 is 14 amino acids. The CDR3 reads CASSVESSNTEAFF. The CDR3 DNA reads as TGTGCCAGCAGCGTAGAATCGAGCAACACTGAAGCTTTCTTT.

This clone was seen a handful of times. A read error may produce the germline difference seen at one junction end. CDR3 loop: CASSLALASAETQYF. The CDR3 nucleotides read TGTGCTAGCAGCTTAGCTCTAGCTAGCGCGGAGACCCAGTACTTC. The chain uses TRBV7-7 and TRBJ2-5; D is perhaps TRBD2 (6 bases). Germline lookup yields CDR1 SSHAT and CDR2 FNYEAQ (reference sequence). The CDR3 runs to 15 residues.

The CDR3, as DNA: TGCGCCAGCAGCTACCAAGGGGGGAACACTGAAGCTTTCTTT. This sequence encodes CASSYQGGNTEAFF. V and J are TRBV5-1 and TRBJ1-1, with TRBD1 as a possible D gene (6 bases). Deletions cut 3 bases from V and 1 base from J, with 10 bases between. From germline, CDR1 is SGHRS and CDR2 YFSETQ. The CDR3 runs 14 residues.

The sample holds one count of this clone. CDR3 protein: CAWSTRHHTEAFF. The CDR3 DNA reads as TGTGCCTGGAGTACGAGGCACCACACTGAAGCTTTCTTT. The gene calls are TRBV30 and TRBJ1-1, with D uncertain. Trimming removed 2 bases from V and 3 bases from J, with 10 bases in between. Germline CDR1 reads GTSNPN; CDR2 reads SVGIG (reference sequence). The CDR3 covers 13 residues. The full variable domain, with the rest looked up from reference TRBV30 and TRBJ1-1, is SQTIHQWPATLVQPVGSPLSLECTVEGTSNPNLYWYRQAAGRGLQLLFYSVGIGQISSEVPQNLSASRPQDRQFILSSKKLLLSDSGFYLCAWSTRHHTEAFFGQGTRLTVV.

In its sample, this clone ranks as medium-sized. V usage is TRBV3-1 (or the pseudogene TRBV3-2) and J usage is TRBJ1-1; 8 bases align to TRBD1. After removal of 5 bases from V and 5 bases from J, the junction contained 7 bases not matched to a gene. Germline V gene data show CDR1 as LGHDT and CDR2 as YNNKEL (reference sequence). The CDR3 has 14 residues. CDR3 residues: CASSIQGAGTEAFF. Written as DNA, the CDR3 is TGTGCCAGCAGCATCCAGGGGGCGGGAACTGAAGCTTTCTTT.

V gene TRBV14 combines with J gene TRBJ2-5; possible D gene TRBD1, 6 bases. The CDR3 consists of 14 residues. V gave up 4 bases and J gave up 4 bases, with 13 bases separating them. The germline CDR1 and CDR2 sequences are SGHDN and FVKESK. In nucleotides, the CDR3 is TGTGCCAGCAGCCGGTACAGGGATGGAGAGACCCAGTACTTC. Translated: CASSRYRDGETQYF.

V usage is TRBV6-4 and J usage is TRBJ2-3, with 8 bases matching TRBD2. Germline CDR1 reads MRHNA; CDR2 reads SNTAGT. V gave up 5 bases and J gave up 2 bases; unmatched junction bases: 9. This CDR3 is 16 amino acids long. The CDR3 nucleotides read TGTGCCAGCAGTCCCCTTGGGCGGGGGGCCACAGATACGCAGTATTTT. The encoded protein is CASSPLGRGATDTQYF.

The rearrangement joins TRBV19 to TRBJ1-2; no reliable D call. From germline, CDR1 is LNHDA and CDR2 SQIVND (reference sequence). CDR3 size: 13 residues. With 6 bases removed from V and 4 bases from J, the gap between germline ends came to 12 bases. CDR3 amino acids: CASSPTVSYGYTF. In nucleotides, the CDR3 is TGTGCCAGTAGCCCTACAGTCTCCTATGGCTACACCTTC.

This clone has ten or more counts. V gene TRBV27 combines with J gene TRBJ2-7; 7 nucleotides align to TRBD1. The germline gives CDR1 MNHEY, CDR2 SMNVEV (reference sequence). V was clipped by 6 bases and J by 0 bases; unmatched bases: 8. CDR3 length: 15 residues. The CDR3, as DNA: TGTGCCAGCAGCAAATTAGGGGACAGCTCCTACGAGCAGTACTTC. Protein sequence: CASSKLGDSSYEQYF.